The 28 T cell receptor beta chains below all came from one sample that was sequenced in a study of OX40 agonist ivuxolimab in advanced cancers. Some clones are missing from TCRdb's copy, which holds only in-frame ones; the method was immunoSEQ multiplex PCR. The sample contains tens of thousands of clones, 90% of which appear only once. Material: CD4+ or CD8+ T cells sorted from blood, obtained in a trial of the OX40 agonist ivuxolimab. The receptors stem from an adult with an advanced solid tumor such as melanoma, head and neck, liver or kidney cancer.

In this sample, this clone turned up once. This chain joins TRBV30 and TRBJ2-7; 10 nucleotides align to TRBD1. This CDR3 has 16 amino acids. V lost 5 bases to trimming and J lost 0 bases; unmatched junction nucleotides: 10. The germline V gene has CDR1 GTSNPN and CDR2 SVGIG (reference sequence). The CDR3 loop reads CAWERTGGSLSYEQYF. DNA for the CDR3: TGTGCCTGGGAAAGGACAGGGGGTTCCCTCTCCTACGAGCAGTACTTC.

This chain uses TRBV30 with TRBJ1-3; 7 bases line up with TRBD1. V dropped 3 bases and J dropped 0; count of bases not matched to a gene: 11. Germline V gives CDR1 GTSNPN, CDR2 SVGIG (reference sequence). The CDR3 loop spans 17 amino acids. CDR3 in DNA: TGTGCCTGGAGCTTCGGGGACAGACTTTACTCTGGAAACACCATATATTTT. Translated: CAWSFGDRLYSGNTIYF.

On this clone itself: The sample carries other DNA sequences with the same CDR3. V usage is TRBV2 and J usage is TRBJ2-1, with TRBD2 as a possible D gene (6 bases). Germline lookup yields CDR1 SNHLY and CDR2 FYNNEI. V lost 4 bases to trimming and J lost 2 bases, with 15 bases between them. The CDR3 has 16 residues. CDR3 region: CASSVSGLSPYNEQFF. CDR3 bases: TGTGCCAGCAGTGTTTCCGGACTATCTCCCTACAATGAGCAGTTCTTC.

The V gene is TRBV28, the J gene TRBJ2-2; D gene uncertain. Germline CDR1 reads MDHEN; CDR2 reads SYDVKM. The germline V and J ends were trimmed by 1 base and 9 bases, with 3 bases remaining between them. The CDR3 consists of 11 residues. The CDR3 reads CASSLSWELFF. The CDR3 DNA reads TGTGCCAGCAGTTTATCCTGGGAGCTGTTTTTT.

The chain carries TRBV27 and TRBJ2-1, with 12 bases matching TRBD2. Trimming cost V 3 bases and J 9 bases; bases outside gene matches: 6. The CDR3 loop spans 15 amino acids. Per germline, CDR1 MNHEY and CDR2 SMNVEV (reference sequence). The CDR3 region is CASSLASGRASEQFF. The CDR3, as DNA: TGTGCCAGCAGTTTGGCTAGCGGGAGGGCAAGTGAGCAGTTCTTC.

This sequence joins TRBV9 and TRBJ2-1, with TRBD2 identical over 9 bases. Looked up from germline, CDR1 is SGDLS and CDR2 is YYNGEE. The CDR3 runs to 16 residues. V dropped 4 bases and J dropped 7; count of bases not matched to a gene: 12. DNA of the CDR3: TGTGCCAGCAGCACGCGAGCCGGGACTAGCATGAATGAGCAGTTCTTC. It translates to CASSTRAGTSMNEQFF.

The DNA for the CDR3 is TGTGCCACCAGCGCATTCAGGGAAAATTCACCCCTCCACTTT. Its translation is CATSAFRENSPLHF. The V call is TRBV15, the J call TRBJ1-6, with D maybe TRBD1 (5 bases). Germline CDR1 and CDR2: LNHNV and YYDKDF (reference sequence). CDR3 length: 14 residues. The germline V and J ends were trimmed by 5 bases and 7 bases, with 12 bases remaining between them.

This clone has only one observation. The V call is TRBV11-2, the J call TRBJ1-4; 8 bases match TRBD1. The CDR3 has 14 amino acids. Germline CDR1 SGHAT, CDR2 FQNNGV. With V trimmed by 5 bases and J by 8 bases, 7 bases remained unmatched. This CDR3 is CASSPDRGREKLFF. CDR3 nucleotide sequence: TGTGCCAGCAGCCCTGACAGGGGTCGGGAAAAACTGTTTTTT.

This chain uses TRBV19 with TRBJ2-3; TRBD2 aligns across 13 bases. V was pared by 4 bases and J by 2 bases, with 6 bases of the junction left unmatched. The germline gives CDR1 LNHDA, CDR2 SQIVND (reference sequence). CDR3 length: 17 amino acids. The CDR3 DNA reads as TGTGCCAGTAGTACGACTAGCGGGAGGATATCCACAGATACGCAGTATTTT. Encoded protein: CASSTTSGRISTDTQYF.

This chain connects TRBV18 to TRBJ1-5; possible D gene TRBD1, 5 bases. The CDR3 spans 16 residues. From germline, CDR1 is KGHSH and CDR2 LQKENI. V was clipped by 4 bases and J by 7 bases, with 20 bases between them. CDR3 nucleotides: TGTGCCAGCTCACAACTGGACGGGGGGACGCGGCAGCCCCAGCATTTT. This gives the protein CASSQLDGGTRQPQHF.

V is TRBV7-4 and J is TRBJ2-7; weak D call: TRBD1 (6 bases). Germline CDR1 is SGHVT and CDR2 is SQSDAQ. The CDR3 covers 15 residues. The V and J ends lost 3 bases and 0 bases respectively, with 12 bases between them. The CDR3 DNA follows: TGTGCCAGCAGCTTTGGGGGCGCAAGCTCCTACGAGCAGTACTTC. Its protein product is CASSFGGASSYEQYF. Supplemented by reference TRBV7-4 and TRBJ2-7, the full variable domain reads GAGVSQSPRYKVAKRGRDVALRCDSISGHVTLYWYRQTLGQGSEVLTYSQSDAQRDKSGRPSGRFSAERPERSVSTLKIQRTEQGDSAVYLCASSFGGASSYEQYFGPGTRLTVT.

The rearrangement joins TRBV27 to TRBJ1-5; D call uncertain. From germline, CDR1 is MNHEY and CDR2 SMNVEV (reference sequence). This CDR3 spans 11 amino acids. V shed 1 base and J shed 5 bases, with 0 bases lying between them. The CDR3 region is CASSLYQPQHF. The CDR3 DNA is TGTGCCAGCAGTTTATATCAGCCCCAGCATTTT.

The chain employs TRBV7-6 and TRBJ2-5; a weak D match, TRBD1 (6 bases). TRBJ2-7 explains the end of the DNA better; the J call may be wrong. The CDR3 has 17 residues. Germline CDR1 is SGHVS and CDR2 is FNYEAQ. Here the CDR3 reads CASSTPGTKVFSYEQYF. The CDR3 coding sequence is TGTGCCAGCAGCACCCCCGGGACAAAAGTATTCTCCTACGAGCAGTACTTC.

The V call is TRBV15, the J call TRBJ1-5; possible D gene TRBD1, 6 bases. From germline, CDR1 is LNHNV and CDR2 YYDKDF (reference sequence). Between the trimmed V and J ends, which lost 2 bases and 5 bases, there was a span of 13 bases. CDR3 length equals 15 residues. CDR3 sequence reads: CATSRTRQDYQPQHF. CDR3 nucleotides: TGTGCCACCAGCAGAACCAGACAGGATTATCAGCCCCAGCATTTT.

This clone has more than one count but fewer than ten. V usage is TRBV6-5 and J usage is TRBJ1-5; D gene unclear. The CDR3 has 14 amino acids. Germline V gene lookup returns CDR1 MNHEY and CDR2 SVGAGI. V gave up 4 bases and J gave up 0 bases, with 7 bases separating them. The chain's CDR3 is CASSSVNSNQPQHF. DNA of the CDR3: TGTGCCAGCAGTTCGGTGAATAGCAATCAGCCCCAGCATTTT.

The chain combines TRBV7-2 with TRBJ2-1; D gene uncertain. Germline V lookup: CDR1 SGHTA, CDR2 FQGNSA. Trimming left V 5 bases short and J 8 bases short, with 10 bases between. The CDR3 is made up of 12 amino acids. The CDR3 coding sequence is TGTGCCAGCAGCCTCTTGCGTTATGAGCAGTTCTTC. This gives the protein CASSLLRYEQFF.

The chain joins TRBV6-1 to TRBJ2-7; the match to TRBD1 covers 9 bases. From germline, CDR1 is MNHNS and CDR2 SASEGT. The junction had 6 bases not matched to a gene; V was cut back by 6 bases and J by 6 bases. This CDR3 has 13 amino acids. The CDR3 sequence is CASSPGQGGEQYF. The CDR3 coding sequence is TGTGCCAGCAGCCCGGGACAGGGAGGCGAGCAGTACTTC.

The CDR3 nucleotides are TGTGCCAGCTCACCCGGCCAGGGGGGTCTCAATCAGCCCCAGCATTTT. Its translation is CASSPGQGGLNQPQHF. The V gene is TRBV18, the J gene TRBJ1-5; 7 bases are shared with TRBD1. There are 16 residues in the CDR3. The ends lost 3 bases at V and 3 bases at J; junction bases unmatched: 8. CDR1 KGHSH and CDR2 LQKENI come from the germline V gene.

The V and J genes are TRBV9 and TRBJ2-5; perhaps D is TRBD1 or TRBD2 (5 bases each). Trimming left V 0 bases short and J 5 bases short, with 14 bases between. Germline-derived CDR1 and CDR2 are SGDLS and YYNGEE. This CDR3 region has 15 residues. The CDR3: CASSVAPGRGETQYF. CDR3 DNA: TGTGCCAGCAGCGTAGCGCCGGGGCGCGGGGAGACCCAGTACTTC.

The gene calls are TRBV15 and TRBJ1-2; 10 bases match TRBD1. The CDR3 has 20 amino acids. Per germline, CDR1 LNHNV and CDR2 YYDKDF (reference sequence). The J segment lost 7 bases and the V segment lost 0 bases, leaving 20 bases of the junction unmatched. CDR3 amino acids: CATSRDLAGTGEKGAGGYTF. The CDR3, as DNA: TGTGCCACCAGCAGAGACTTGGCCGGGACAGGGGAAAAGGGTGCAGGTGGCTACACCTTC.

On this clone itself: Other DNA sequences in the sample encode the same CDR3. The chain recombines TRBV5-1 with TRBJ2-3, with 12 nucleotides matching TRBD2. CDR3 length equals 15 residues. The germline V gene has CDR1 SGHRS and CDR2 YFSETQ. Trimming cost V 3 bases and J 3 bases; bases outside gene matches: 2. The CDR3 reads CASSSGTSGTDTQYF. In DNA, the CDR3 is TGCGCCAGCAGCTCTGGGACTAGCGGGACAGATACGCAGTATTTT.

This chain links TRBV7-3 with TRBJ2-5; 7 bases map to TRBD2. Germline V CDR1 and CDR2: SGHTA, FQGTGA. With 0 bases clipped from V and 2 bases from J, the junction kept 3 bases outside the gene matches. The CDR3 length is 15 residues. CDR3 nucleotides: TGTGCCAGCAGCTTAACGTCCGGGGGGCAAGAGACCCAGTACTTC. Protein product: CASSLTSGGQETQYF.

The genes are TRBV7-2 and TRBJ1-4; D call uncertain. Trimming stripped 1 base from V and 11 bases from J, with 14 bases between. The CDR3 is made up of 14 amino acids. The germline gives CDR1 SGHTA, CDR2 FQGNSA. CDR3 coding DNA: TGTGCCAGCAGCTTAGGATATAGGTCGGGCAAACTGTTTTTT. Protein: CASSLGYRSGKLFF.

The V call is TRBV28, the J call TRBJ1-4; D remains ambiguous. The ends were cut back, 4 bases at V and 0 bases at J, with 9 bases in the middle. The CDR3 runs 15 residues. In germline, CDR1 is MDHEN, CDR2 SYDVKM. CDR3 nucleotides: TGTGCCAGCAGTTCTAGGGAGTCAACTAATGAAAAACTGTTTTTT. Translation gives CASSSRESTNEKLFF. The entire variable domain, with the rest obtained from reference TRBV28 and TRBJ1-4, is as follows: DVKVTQSSRYLVKRTGEKVFLECVQDMDHENMFWYRQDPGLGLRLIYFSYDVKMKEKGDIPEGYSVSREKKERFSLILESASTNQTSMYLCASSSRESTNEKLFFGSGTQLSVL.

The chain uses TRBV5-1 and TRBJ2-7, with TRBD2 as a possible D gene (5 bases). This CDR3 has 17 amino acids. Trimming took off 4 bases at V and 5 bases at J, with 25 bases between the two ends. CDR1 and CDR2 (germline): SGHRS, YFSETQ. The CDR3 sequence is CASSRSGSDPGVDEQYF. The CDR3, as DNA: TGCGCCAGCAGCCGAAGCGGCTCAGACCCAGGTGTCGACGAGCAGTACTTC.

The CDR3 bases are TGTGCCAGCAGTCCTGACAGATCCTACGAGCAGTACTTC. Protein product: CASSPDRSYEQYF. J is TRBJ2-7 and V is TRBV6-5, with a tentative D call TRBD1 (5 bases). The V and J ends lost 5 bases and 1 base respectively, with 9 bases between them. Germline CDR1 reads MNHEY; CDR2 reads SVGAGI. This CDR3 has 13 amino acids.

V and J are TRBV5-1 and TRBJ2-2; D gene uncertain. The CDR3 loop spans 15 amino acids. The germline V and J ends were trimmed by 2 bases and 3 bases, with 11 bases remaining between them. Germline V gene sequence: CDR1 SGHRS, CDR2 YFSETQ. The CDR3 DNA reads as TGCGCCAGCAGCTTAGACACGAAGGACACCGGGGAGCTGTTTTTT. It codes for CASSLDTKDTGELFF.

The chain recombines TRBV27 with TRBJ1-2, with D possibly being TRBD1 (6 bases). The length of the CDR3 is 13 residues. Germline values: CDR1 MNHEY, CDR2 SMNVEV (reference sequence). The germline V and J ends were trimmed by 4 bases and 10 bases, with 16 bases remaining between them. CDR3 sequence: CASSSTGLWVYTF. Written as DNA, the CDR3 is TGTGCCAGCAGTTCGACAGGTCTCTGGGTCTACACCTTC.